Shown below are 30 T cell receptor beta chains from a single sample sequenced in a study of shared T cell receptors in the human thymus. The data were produced by immunoSEQ multiplex PCR, yet TCRdb's version contains in-frame clones alone and is incomplete. The data contain about 660,000 clones, approximately 88% of them seen just once; the ten biggest clones take up 0.0095% to 0.011%. This sample was shared with a second study, whose subject was human thymus T cells.

Sequences were obtained from thymocytes. The receptors originated from a boy under three years old with a congenital heart defect.

The chain employs TRBV5-4 and TRBJ2-1; maybe TRBD2 (5 bases). In germline, CDR1 is SGHNT, CDR2 YYREEE (reference sequence). The CDR3 loop spans 15 amino acids. V was trimmed by 1 base and J by 4 bases, leaving 12 bases between them. CDR3 nucleotide sequence: TGTGCCAGCAGCTTGACGGGGAGATCATACAATGAGCAGTTCTTC. Protein sequence: CASSLTGRSYNEQFF. The full variable domain, its missing parts supplied by reference TRBV5-4 and TRBJ2-1, is ETGVTQSPTHLIKTRGQQVTLRCSSQSGHNTVSWYQQALGQGPQFIFQYYREEENGRGNFPPRFSGLQFPNYSSELNVNALELDDSALYLCASSLTGRSYNEQFFGPGTRLTVL.

V usage is TRBV19 and J usage is TRBJ1-1; no clear D. V lost 0 bases and J 4 bases, leaving 12 bases between the germline ends. The germline CDR1 and CDR2 sequences are LNHDA and SQIVND (reference sequence). CDR3 length: 15 residues. The CDR3 nucleotides are TGTGCCAGTAGTATAGAAGCCCAGGCGGGCACTGAAGCTTTCTTT. Amino acids: CASSIEAQAGTEAFF.

The chain links TRBV28 to TRBJ1-5; D perhaps matches TRBD1 (6 bases). The CDR3 runs 16 residues. Germline CDR1 MDHEN, CDR2 SYDVKM. V lost 8 bases and J lost 4, with 21 bases in between. The CDR3, as DNA: TGTGCCAGCTCCCGAGGAGGGGGGGATCGTAATCAGCCCCAGCATTTT. Its translation is CASSRGGGDRNQPQHF.

The chain carries TRBV19 and TRBJ2-3, with 9 bases lining up with TRBD2. Germline loops: CDR1 LNHDA, CDR2 SQIVND (reference sequence). Trimming removed 1 base from V and 1 base from J; junction bases left unmatched: 6. The CDR3 is made up of 17 amino acids. CDR3 sequence: CASSIGPSGDRTDTQYF. In DNA form, the CDR3 reads TGTGCCAGTAGTATAGGCCCTAGCGGGGACCGCACAGATACGCAGTATTTT.

This chain uses TRBV5-4 with TRBJ2-5, with D maybe TRBD1 (5 bases). The CDR3 totals 12 residues. The ends were cut back, 2 bases at V and 5 bases at J, with 7 bases in the middle. Germline values: CDR1 SGHNT, CDR2 YYREEE (reference sequence). CDR3 sequence reads: CASSLPGETQYF. The CDR3 region has the DNA TGTGCCAGCAGCTTACCAGGGGAGACCCAGTACTTC.

V gene TRBV27 combines with J gene TRBJ2-7; a weak D match, TRBD2 (7 bases). Germline-derived CDR1 and CDR2 are MNHEY and SMNVEV (reference sequence). CDR3 length: 16 residues. Trimming removed 3 bases at V and 2 bases at J, with 17 bases between. In nucleotides, the CDR3 is TGTGCCAGCAGTTTTGGGGGCGGGAGTCTAACCTACGAGCAGTACTTC. Encoded protein: CASSFGGGSLTYEQYF.

This chain links TRBV20-1 with TRBJ2-1; D is unresolved. Germline V lookup: CDR1 DFQATT, CDR2 SNEGSKA (reference sequence). Trimming shortened V by 4 bases and J by 10 bases, and 11 bases separated the two germline ends. The CDR3 sequence is 11 residues long. The CDR3 reads CSATSGPEQFF. The CDR3 coding sequence is TGCAGTGCTACTTCAGGCCCCGAGCAGTTCTTC.

The chain recombines TRBV28 with TRBJ2-7, with D possibly matching TRBD1 (5 bases). The CDR3 has 18 amino acids. Between the trimmed V and J ends, which lost 5 bases and 3 bases, there was a span of 26 bases. Germline V gene lookup returns CDR1 MDHEN and CDR2 SYDVKM. The CDR3 here is CASSTTGPADICYYEQYF. CDR3 in DNA: TGTGCCAGCAGTACCACAGGCCCCGCTGACATCTGCTACTACGAGCAGTACTTC.

V and J are TRBV14 and TRBJ2-2; TRBD2 agrees at 7 bases. The V gene end was trimmed by 0 bases and the J gene end by 7 bases; junction bases not matched to a gene: 23. The germline V gene encodes CDR1 SGHDN and CDR2 FVKESK. There are 21 residues in the CDR3. The CDR3 spells CASSQDANPPLAELKDGELFF. The CDR3 DNA is TGTGCCAGCAGCCAAGATGCCAACCCCCCTCTAGCGGAACTTAAAGACGGGGAGCTGTTTTTT.

As regards this clone: The same CDR3 also results from other DNA sequences found in this sample. The chain joins TRBV27 to TRBJ2-4, with 10 nucleotides matching TRBD2. The CDR3 is 14 residues long. V shed 8 bases, J shed 8 bases, and the junction held 9 bases outside the gene matches. Germline V gene data show CDR1 as MNHEY and CDR2 as SMNVEV (reference sequence). The DNA for the CDR3 is TGTGCCAGCGGATCCGGGACTAGCGAAGACATTCAGTACTTC. It translates to CASGSGTSEDIQYF.

This clone appeared a few times. This chain links TRBV10-2 with TRBJ1-2, with 10 bases matching TRBD1. Looked up from germline, CDR1 is WSHSY and CDR2 is SAAADI. The V segment lost 9 bases and the J segment 2 bases; nucleotides outside the gene matches: 3. The CDR3 extends over 13 amino acids. The CDR3 region is CASRTGGNYGYTF. The DNA for the CDR3 is TGCGCCAGTCGGACAGGGGGAAACTATGGCTACACCTTC.

Notes on this clone: Germline and junction disagree at one end, which may indicate a read error. The J gene is TRBJ2-1, the V gene TRBV28; 12 positions match TRBD2. There are 15 residues in the CDR3. Germline V gene data show CDR1 as MDHEN and CDR2 as SYDVKM. DNA of the CDR3: TGTGCCAGCAGACGACGGACTAGCGGGACCAATGGGCAGTTCTTC. As protein: CASRRRTSGTNGQFF.

The rearrangement uses TRBV7-9 and TRBJ2-2; possible D gene TRBD2, 6 bases. V was cut by 1 base and J by 1 base, with 10 bases left in between. Germline V gene lookup returns CDR1 SEHNR and CDR2 FQNEAQ (reference sequence). This CDR3 has 16 amino acids. CDR3 DNA: TGTGCCAGCAGCTTAGTCGGCGGGAAGAACACCGGGGAGCTGTTTTTT. The encoded protein is CASSLVGGKNTGELFF.

J is TRBJ2-7 and V is TRBV27; perhaps TRBD2 as D (6 bases). Germline V gene data show CDR1 as MNHEY and CDR2 as SMNVEV (reference sequence). The V and J ends lost 4 bases and 2 bases respectively, with 12 bases between them. The CDR3 length is 14 residues. CDR3 coding DNA: TGTGCCAGCAGTTGGAAGCGGGTTCCCTACGAGCAGTACTTC. Its translation is CASSWKRVPYEQYF.

The V gene is TRBV9, the J gene TRBJ2-3, with D possibly TRBD1 on 6 matching bases. The length of the CDR3 is 14 residues. Germline loops: CDR1 SGDLS, CDR2 YYNGEE. V was trimmed by 2 bases and J by 2 bases, leaving 9 bases between them. The CDR3: CASSVDSLTDTQYF. In DNA, the CDR3 is TGTGCCAGCAGCGTGGACAGTCTCACAGATACGCAGTATTTT. Combining the CDR3 with reference TRBV9 and TRBJ2-3 gives the whole variable domain DSGVTQTPKHLITATGQRVTLRCSPRSGDLSVYWYQQSLDQGLQFLIQYYNGEERAKGNILERFSAQQFPDLHSELNLSSLELGDSALYFCASSVDSLTDTQYFGPGTRLTVL.

The chain carries TRBV6-4 and TRBJ2-1; 8 bases map to TRBD2. This CDR3 is built from 18 residues. Germline V gives CDR1 MRHNA, CDR2 SNTAGT. With V trimmed by 2 bases and J by 4 bases, 13 bases remained unmatched. The CDR3 bases are TGTGCCAGCAGTGACACCGGGACTAGTTTCCTTGGGTACAATGAGCAGTTCTTC. Its protein product is CASSDTGTSFLGYNEQFF.

The chain recombines TRBV23-1 with TRBJ2-5; the match to TRBD2 covers 10 bases. TRBV23-1 belongs to the ORF category, with a function that is uncertain. The CDR3 has 16 residues. V shed 3 bases, J shed 5 bases, and the junction held 9 bases outside the gene matches. The CDR3 sequence: CASSHLLAGLGETQYF. CDR3 in DNA: TGCGCCAGCAGTCATTTACTAGCGGGGTTAGGCGAGACCCAGTACTTC.

V is TRBV4-3 and J is TRBJ1-3, with 8 bases lining up with TRBD1. This CDR3 has 19 residues. Per the germline V gene, CDR1 is LGHNA and CDR2 is YSLEER. Unmatched junction bases numbered 15, after V lost 0 bases and J lost 5 bases. CDR3 residues: CASSQDKAPPDRVRNTIYF. DNA for the CDR3: TGCGCCAGCAGCCAAGATAAGGCCCCCCCGGACAGGGTTAGAAACACCATATATTTT.

This clone was seen only once. The V gene is TRBV28, the J gene TRBJ1-2, with D possibly matching TRBD1 (6 bases). Trimming stripped 8 bases from V and 0 bases from J, with 13 bases between. Germline assignment: CDR1 MDHEN and CDR2 SYDVKM. There are 14 residues in the CDR3. The CDR3, as DNA: TGTGCCAGCTGGACAGTAACTCCTAACTATGGCTACACCTTC. This sequence encodes CASWTVTPNYGYTF.

The chain carries TRBV7-3 and TRBJ2-5, with a tentative D call TRBD2 (7 bases). Germline V gives CDR1 SGHTA, CDR2 FQGTGA. The V and J ends lost 5 bases and 4 bases respectively, with 20 bases between them. The length of the CDR3 is 16 residues. CDR3 residues: CASSSFQGRGRETQYF. CDR3 nucleotide sequence: TGTGCCAGCAGCAGCTTCCAGGGGAGGGGACGAGAGACCCAGTACTTC.

The chain carries TRBV6-1 and TRBJ1-1, with 9 positions matching TRBD1. This CDR3 region has 15 residues. The trim removed 1 base at V and 9 bases at J, leaving 9 bases unmatched. The V gene's germline CDR1 is MNHNS and CDR2 SASEGT. The CDR3 sequence: CASSEEGDREIKAFF. As DNA, the CDR3 is TGTGCCAGCAGTGAAGAAGGGGACAGGGAAATAAAAGCTTTCTTT.

This chain links TRBV4-2 with TRBJ2-1; 9 nucleotides match TRBD2. Trimming took 5 bases from V and 4 from J; bases not matched to a gene: 0. Germline values: CDR1 LGHNA, CDR2 YNFKEQ. CDR3 length equals 13 residues. The CDR3 reads CASSTSGYNEQFF. For the CDR3, the DNA is TGTGCCAGCAGCACTAGCGGGTACAATGAGCAGTTCTTC.

The chain combines TRBV28 with TRBJ2-7, with 8 bases lining up with TRBD2. The CDR3 extends over 11 amino acids. CDR1 and CDR2 (germline): MDHEN, SYDVKM. V shed 7 bases and J 7 bases; nucleotides not matched to a gene: 3. This CDR3 reads CASMAGGEQYF. Here the CDR3 DNA reads TGTGCCAGCATGGCGGGAGGTGAGCAGTACTTC.

The J gene is TRBJ1-3, the V gene TRBV4-3; D is ambiguous. The CDR3 is 15 amino acids. Trimming cost V 1 base and J 4 bases, with 11 bases left between them. Germline V CDR1 and CDR2: LGHNA, YSLEER. CDR3 sequence reads: CASSQARGWGNTIYF. CDR3 DNA sequence: TGCGCCAGCAGCCAAGCTAGAGGTTGGGGAAACACCATATATTTT.

The sample holds a few counts of this clone. V usage is TRBV27 and J usage is TRBJ2-7, with D possibly matching TRBD2 (6 bases). This CDR3 comprises 14 residues. Germline CDR1 MNHEY, CDR2 SMNVEV (reference sequence). V lost 2 bases to trimming and J lost 3 bases, with 11 bases between them. For the CDR3, the DNA is TGTGCCAGCAGTTTAGTAGCGGAGAACTACGAGCAGTACTTC. It encodes CASSLVAENYEQYF.

J is TRBJ2-3 and V is TRBV4-3, with TRBD2 matching 7 bases. CDR1 and CDR2 (germline): LGHNA, YSLEER. The CDR3 is made up of 17 amino acids. The V gene end was trimmed by 0 bases and the J gene end by 5 bases; junction bases not matched to a gene: 11. CDR3 sequence (DNA): TGCGCCAGCAGCCAAGACGGTGTACGTCGGGGGGTAGATACGCAGTATTTT. As protein: CASSQDGVRRGVDTQYF.

The chain employs TRBV27 and TRBJ2-5, with 14 bases fitting TRBD2. Germline CDR1 and CDR2: MNHEY and SMNVEV (reference sequence). The CDR3 is 18 amino acids. The junction had 9 bases not matched to a gene; V was cut back by 5 bases and J by 1 base. The CDR3 coding sequence is TGTGCCAGCAGTCCCGGGACTAGCGGGAGATGGGTCCAAGAGACCCAGTACTTC. Encoded protein: CASSPGTSGRWVQETQYF.

The rearrangement links TRBV27 to TRBJ1-1; maybe TRBD1 (5 bases). Trimming removed 2 bases from V and 4 bases from J, with 11 bases in between. Germline V gene data show CDR1 as MNHEY and CDR2 as SMNVEV (reference sequence). The CDR3 extends over 14 amino acids. CDR3 sequence (DNA): TGTGCCAGCAGTTTACGGGGGTTCGTCACTGAAGCTTTCTTT. This sequence encodes CASSLRGFVTEAFF.

This clone was counted once. An end of the junction differs from the germline gene, which may be a read error. Other DNA sequences in the same sample also yield this CDR3. The chain has TRBV25-1 and TRBJ2-7, with 10 bases fitting TRBD1. Germline CDR1 and CDR2: MGHDK and SYGVNS. The CDR3 spans 16 residues. The CDR3: CASSDHPGTGVSEQYF. CDR3 in DNA: TGTGCCAGCAGTGACCACCCCGGGACAGGGGTGTCCGAGCAGTATTTC.

V is TRBV5-4 and J is TRBJ2-7, with 8 bases aligning to TRBD2. After removal of 4 bases from V and 0 bases from J, the junction contained 18 bases not matched to a gene. The CDR3 has 19 amino acids. Germline V lookup: CDR1 SGHNT, CDR2 YYREEE (reference sequence). The CDR3: CASSATLAESFTSSYEQYF. CDR3 DNA: TGTGCCAGCAGCGCTACACTAGCGGAGTCCTTCACCAGCTCCTACGAGCAGTACTTC.